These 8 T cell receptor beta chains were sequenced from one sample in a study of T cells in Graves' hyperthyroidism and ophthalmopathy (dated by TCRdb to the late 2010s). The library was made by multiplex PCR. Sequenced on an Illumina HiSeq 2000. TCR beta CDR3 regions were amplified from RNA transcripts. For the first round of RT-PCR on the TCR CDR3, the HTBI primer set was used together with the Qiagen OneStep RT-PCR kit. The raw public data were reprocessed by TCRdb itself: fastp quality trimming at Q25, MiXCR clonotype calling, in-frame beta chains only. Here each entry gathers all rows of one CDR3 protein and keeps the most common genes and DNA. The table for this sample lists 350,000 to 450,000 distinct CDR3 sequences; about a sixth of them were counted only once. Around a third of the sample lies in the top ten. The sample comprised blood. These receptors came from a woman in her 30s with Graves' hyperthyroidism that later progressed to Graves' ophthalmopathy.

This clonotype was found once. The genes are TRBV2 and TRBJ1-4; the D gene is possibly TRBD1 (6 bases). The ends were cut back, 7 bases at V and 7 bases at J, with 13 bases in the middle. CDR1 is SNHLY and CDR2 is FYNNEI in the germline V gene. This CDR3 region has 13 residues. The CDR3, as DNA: TGTGCCAGCAACAGGGTCCGGTCTGAAAAACTGTTTTTT. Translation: CASNRVRSEKLFF.

The CDR3 coding sequence is TGTGCCAGCAGGCCCGAGGTCAACACTGAAGCTTTCTTT. It encodes CASRPEVNTEAFF. V gene TRBV2 combines with J gene TRBJ1-1; D call uncertain. The CDR3 covers 13 residues. Germline loops: CDR1 SNHLY, CDR2 FYNNEI. V dropped 6 bases and J dropped 2 bases, with 10 bases sitting between them.

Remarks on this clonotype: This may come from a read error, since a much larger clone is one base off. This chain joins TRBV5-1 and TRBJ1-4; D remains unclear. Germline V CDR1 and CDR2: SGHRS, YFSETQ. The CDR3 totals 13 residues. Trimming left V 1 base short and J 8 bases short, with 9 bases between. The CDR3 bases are TGCGCCAGCAGCTTGTGCGGTGGGGAAAAACTGTTTTTT. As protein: CASSLCGGEKLFF.

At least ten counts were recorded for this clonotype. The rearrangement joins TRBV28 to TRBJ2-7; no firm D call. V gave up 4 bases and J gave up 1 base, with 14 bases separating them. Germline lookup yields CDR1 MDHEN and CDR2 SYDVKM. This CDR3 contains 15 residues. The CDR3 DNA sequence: TGTGCCAGCAGTTCCAGGATCGTGGGTTCCTACGAGCAGTACTTC. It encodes CASSSRIVGSYEQYF.

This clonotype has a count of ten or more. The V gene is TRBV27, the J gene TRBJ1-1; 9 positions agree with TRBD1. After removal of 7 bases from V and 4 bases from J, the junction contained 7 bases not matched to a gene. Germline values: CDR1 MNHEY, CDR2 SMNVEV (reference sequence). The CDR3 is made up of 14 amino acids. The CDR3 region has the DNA TGTGCCAGCACCCGGACAGGGGATTCCACTGAAGCTTTCTTT. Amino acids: CASTRTGDSTEAFF.

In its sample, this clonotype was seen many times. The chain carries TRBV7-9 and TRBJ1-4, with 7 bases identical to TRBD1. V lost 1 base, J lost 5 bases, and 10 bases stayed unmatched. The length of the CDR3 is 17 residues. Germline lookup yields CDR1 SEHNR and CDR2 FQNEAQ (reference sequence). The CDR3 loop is CASSLGWPGQPNEKLFF. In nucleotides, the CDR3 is TGTGCCAGCAGCTTAGGGTGGCCGGGACAGCCGAATGAAAAACTGTTTTTT.

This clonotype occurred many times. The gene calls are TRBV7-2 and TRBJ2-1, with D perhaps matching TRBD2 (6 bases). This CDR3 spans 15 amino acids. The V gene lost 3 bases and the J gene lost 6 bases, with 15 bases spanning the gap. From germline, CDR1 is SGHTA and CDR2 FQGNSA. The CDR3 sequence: CASSFLRERLNEQFF. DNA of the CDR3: TGTGCCAGCAGCTTCTTGCGGGAAAGGCTCAATGAGCAGTTCTTC.

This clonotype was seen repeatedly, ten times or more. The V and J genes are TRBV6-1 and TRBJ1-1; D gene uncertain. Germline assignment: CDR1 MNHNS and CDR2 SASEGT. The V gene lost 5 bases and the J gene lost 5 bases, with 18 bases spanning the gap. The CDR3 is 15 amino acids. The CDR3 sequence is CASSYADLRATEAFF. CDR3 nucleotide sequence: TGTGCCAGCAGTTACGCCGATCTCCGCGCGACTGAAGCTTTCTTT.